These T cell receptor beta chains were read from a single sample in a study of T cell responses to AZD1222 COVID-19 vaccine. Sequencing was performed with immunoSEQ multiplex PCR; in TCRdb, only in-frame clones are kept and a portion is missing. The table has 95,000 to 110,000 clones, roughly nine tenths seen once. The input for sequencing was peripheral blood, taken on day 0 of AZD1222 vaccination. These receptors all stem from an adult in good health. The conserved cysteine and the conserved F or W are not part of the CDR3 here. Fields, in order: D gene, V gene, J gene, CDR3 protein. A D gene is named only where the DNA matches it firmly.

TRBD1	TRBV9	TRBJ1-2	ASSVVAGGYGYT
.	TRBV20-1	TRBJ2-7	SASSGMKGEQY
.	TRBV7-9	TRBJ1-3	ASSLGEGSGNTIY
.	TRBV6-6	TRBJ2-2	ASSYSNTNTGELF
.	TRBV7-5	TRBJ2-4	ARSLAGSGARGSGNIQY
TRBD1	TRBV9	TRBJ2-7	ASSATGGRDEQY
.	TRBV7-9	TRBJ1-2	ASSPLVPTGPNYGYT
.	TRBV7-2	TRBJ2-7	ASSLGSSYIYEQY
TRBD1	TRBV3-1/TRBV3-2	TRBJ1-5	ASSQDRWANQPQH
TRBD1	TRBV29-1	TRBJ2-7	SVVGTGTYEQY